Included here is one TCR beta chain sequence, with context. This sample was included in a study of blood T cell repertoires in COVID-19. The V end lost 2 bases, the J end lost 8 bases, and 15 bases lay between the germline ends. From germline, CDR1 is ENHRY and CDR2 SYGVKD. The CDR3 is made up of 14 amino acids. Methods used by the authors: Amplification from reference gene primers served as the basis for estimated nucleated cell counts. Libraries were prepared by immunoSEQ multiplex PCR; TCRdb keeps only in-frame clonotypes and omits some of them. V and J calls and clone size are as listed in that table; D and trimming were resolved from the DNA. The data contain around 120,000 clones, 90% of them singletons.

V gene TRBV10-3 combines with J gene TRBJ1-1; D remains ambiguous. This sequence originates from a human donor with active COVID-19. The donor label of this sample is uncertain. Sequencing used peripheral blood. The CDR3 loop reads CAISEPQYGEEAFF. CDR3 coding DNA: TGTGCCATCAGTGAGCCCCAGTATGGAGAAGAAGCTTTCTTT.